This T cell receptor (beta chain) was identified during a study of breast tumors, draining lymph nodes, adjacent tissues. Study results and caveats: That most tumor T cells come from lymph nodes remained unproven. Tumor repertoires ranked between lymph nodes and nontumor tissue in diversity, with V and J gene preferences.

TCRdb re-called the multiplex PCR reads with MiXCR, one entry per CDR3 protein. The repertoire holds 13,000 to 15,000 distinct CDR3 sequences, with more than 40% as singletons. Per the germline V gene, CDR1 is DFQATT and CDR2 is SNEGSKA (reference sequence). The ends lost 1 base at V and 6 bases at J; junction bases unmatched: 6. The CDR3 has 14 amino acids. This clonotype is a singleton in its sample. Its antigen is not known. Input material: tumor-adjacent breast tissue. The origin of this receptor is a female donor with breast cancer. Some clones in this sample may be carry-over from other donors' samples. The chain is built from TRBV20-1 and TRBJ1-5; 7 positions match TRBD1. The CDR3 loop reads CSARGQGVGQPQHF. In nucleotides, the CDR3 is TGCAGTGCTAGAGGGCAGGGGGTCGGTCAGCCCCAGCATTTT.